The source of this T cell receptor beta chain is a study of blood T cell repertoires in COVID-19. Study details: Sites in the United States, Italy and Spain provided acute and convalescent COVID-19 samples. T cells, B-cell-depleted T cells, or PBMCs provided the cDNA or gDNA that served as material.

In the original analysis: Amplifying reference gene primers gave estimates of nucleated cell counts. Clones were sequenced by immunoSEQ multiplex PCR, and TCRdb holds only the in-frame ones, with some missing. From that table come the V and J calls and clone size; the DNA was used to work out D and trimming. The table includes hundreds of thousands of clones, roughly four fifths detected once. The TCR sequence derives from a woman aged 40 to 55 with active or convalescent COVID-19. Material for sequencing was peripheral blood.

CDR3 amino acids: CASGSRTVALNTEAFF. Here the CDR3 DNA reads TGTGCTAGTGGTTCAAGGACAGTTGCCCTGAACACTGAAGCTTTCTTT. V is TRBV12-5 and J is TRBJ1-1; possibly TRBD1 for D (6 bases). This CDR3 comprises 16 residues. The germline V and J ends were trimmed by 4 bases and 0 bases, with 15 bases remaining between them. Germline assignment: CDR1 LGHNT and CDR2 FRNRAP.